This T cell receptor beta chain stems from a study of CD8+ T cells in alopecia areata (dated by TCRdb to the late 2010s). In terms of the full investigation: Treated patients were enrolled in an open-label pilot trial of oral tofacitinib at 5 to 10 mg twice daily for moderate-to-severe alopecia areata. Tofacitinib was given for 6 to 18 months, followed by 6 months of follow-up off drug to assess delayed response and recurrence. Disease severity in treated patients was measured with the SALT score, which quantifies the percentage of affected scalp surface area. High-throughput TCRbeta sequencing was used to examine T cell clonal expansion in alopecia areata in both the C3H/HeJ mouse model and human patients. Scalp tissue and sorted CD4+ and CD8+ peripheral blood T cells from patchy and totalis/universalis alopecia areata patients and from healthy controls were covered by human TCRbeta sequencing. Tofacitinib-treated patients had biopsies at baseline and at 4 and 24 weeks of treatment, with a later scalp biopsy in several patients. Scalp clonality was compared among normal scalp (n=4), patchy alopecia areata scalp (n=8), and alopecia totalis/universalis scalp (n=8). RNA came from the PAXgene miRNA kit for fixed scalp, the miRNeasy kit for PBMCs, and the RNeasy kit for mouse skin. Amplification of TCRbeta CDR3 regions was done by immunoSEQ multiplex PCR using 35 Vbeta forward primers and 13 Jbeta reverse primers. Broader findings and caveats from the paper: Scalp TCR repertoire analysis is complicated because resident alphabeta T cells in normal human skin are also sequenced, whereas mouse skin is dominated by gammadelta T cells. Shared TCR sequences between patients were less evident than in mice, which may be partly attributable to HLA diversity in the patient population. Tofacitinib significantly lowered scalp clonality and the number of expanded CD8+ clones among the top 100 scalp clones. Higher clonality and more expanded CD8+ clones were observed in lesional scalp than in normal scalp, particularly in alopecia totalis/universalis, a finding suggestive of antigenic drive. During tofacitinib treatment, many expanded lesional clones remained in scalp and blood, and this persistence may partly explain relapse after treatment is stopped. Because the treated cohort was small and had only one nonresponder, larger studies are needed to examine links between baseline CD8+ expansion and response.

Based on the germline V gene (reference sequence), the CDR1 and CDR2 sequences are GTSNPN and SVGIG. Relative to germline, V is 4 bases shorter and J is 1 base shorter, with 10 bases between their ends. The CDR3 measures 13 amino acids from cysteine to phenylalanine. Only CDR3 DNA is held: 39 bases, read in frame from base 1. Comment on this clone: Its antigen is currently not known. No clone much larger than this one lies a single base away; base qualities are absent.

Explained via the paper, the time point label denotes: about 25 weeks on oral tofacitinib. Sample treatment or condition, as interpreted from the label and publication: oral pan-JAK inhibitor, 5-10 mg twice daily. Lesional scalp punch biopsies and peripheral blood were obtained from alopecia areata patients. PBMCs were separated by density centrifugation and stained for CD3, CD4 and CD8, after which CD4+ and CD8+ T cells were sorted on a FACSAria. The library relied on the immunoSEQ multiplex PCR assay. To provide template for TCR sequencing, every sample had RNA extracted and reverse transcribed into cDNA. SuperScript III was used for first-strand cDNA synthesis, primed with a 2:1 mix of oligo-dT and random hexamers. A synthetic immune receptor repertoire was used to assess amplification bias, and residual bias was removed computationally. Processing in the source paper ran as follows. Raw reads were preprocessed to remove errors, and CDR3 was defined according to IMGT conventions as the region from the conserved cysteine to phenylalanine. Clonality was computed as 1 minus the Shannon entropy, with the entropy normalized by log2 of the number of productive unique TCRs. Whether each scalp clone was CD4 or CD8 was inferred by checking scalp TCRbeta sequences against the CD4 and CD8 repertoires from sorted blood. In its TCRdb copy, this immuneACCESS table keeps in-frame sequences only and misses some clones. Where compared with another copy, unresolved V genes explain less than half of these, and the others have no known cause. V, J and clone size derive from that table, while D and trimming were established from the DNA sequence. The sample table holds 250,000 to 300,000 clones, of which roughly 60% were seen once. Of the sample, more than 1.5% is held by the ten largest clones.

This TCR derives from a human donor with alopecia areata. The chain links TRBV30 with TRBJ1-1; the D gene is possibly TRBD1, with 5 bases matching. Sequences were derived from CD4+ T cells sorted from blood, sampled at week 24, from a patient treated with tofacitinib. CDR3 reads: CAWTARENTEAFF. The bases read TGTGCCTGGACCGCCAGGGAGAACACTGAAGCTTTCTTT.